Following are 30 T cell receptor beta chains from one sample sequenced in a study of regulatory T cells in long-lasting Graves disease. Specified time point: newly diagnosed GD, antithyroid drugs for less than 3 months. The TCR library was made from RNA that had been extracted from PBMCs in TRIzol. CDR3 regions were amplified by Arm-PCR using iRepertoire HTBI primers to build TCR beta libraries. TCRdb reprocessed the multiplex PCR reads via MiXCR and lists one record per CDR3 protein. The sample comprises fewer than 650,000 distinct CDR3 sequences, less than 20% of which are singletons, and around a sixth rests with the top ten. This sample was shared with a second study, whose subject was T cells in Graves' hyperthyroidism and ophthalmopathy.

Sample: peripheral blood mononuclear cells (PBMCs), taken at new diagnosis, from a patient treated with antithyroid drugs. These receptors all stem from a woman in her thirties with Graves disease.

This clonotype has a count of ten or more. The chain uses TRBV12-3 or TRBV12-4 and TRBJ1-5; D is uncertain. The CDR3 consists of 16 residues. Trimming pared 1 base from V and 2 bases from J, leaving 12 bases between. The DNA for the CDR3 is TGTGCCAGCAGTTTAGGCCAGCTGGTTGGCAATCAGCCCCAGCATTTT. As protein: CASSLGQLVGNQPQHF.

This clonotype was counted at least ten times. The chain recombines TRBV6-2 or TRBV6-3 with TRBJ2-5; D is uncertain. V was cut by 7 bases and J by 5 bases, with 11 bases left in between. The CDR3 runs 12 residues. Germline CDR1 MNHEY, CDR2 SVGEGT. This CDR3 is CASTAHRETQYF. The CDR3 DNA follows: TGTGCCAGCACTGCCCACCGTGAGACCCAGTACTTC.

With respect to this clonotype: The junction does not match germline at one end; this may be a read error. The rearrangement uses TRBV15 and TRBJ1-5; unclear D gene. The CDR3 has 12 residues. CDR1 is LNHNV, CDR2 YYDKDF, per germline (reference sequence). The CDR3 DNA follows: TGTGCCACCAGCAGAGCCGAGGGTGGGTTAAGTTTT. It translates to CATSRAEGGLSF.

Many counts were recorded for this clonotype. This rearrangement joins TRBV20-1 to TRBJ1-1, with no clear D. The CDR3 is 13 amino acids. Trimming took off 3 bases at V and 1 base at J, with 9 bases between the two ends. CDR1 and CDR2 (germline): DFQATT, SNEGSKA (reference sequence). CDR3 protein: CSASGVANTEAFF. The CDR3 nucleotides read TGCAGTGCTAGCGGTGTCGCGAACACTGAAGCTTTCTTT.

The table lists this clonotype with many counts. The chain has TRBV11-2 and TRBJ2-7, with TRBD2 matching 8 bases. The CDR3 is made up of 17 amino acids. Germline trimming cut 4 bases from V and 0 bases from J; bases unmatched to any gene: 11. Germline V gene sequence: CDR1 SGHAT, CDR2 FQNNGV. In DNA, the CDR3 is TGTGCCAGCAGCTCCGGGACTAGGGGATTTCGCTCCTACGAGCAGTACTTC. It specifies CASSSGTRGFRSYEQYF.

This clonotype was observed a few times. V usage is TRBV30 and J usage is TRBJ1-3, with a possible D match to TRBD1 (6 bases). The CDR3 contains 14 residues. V shed 2 bases and J shed 4 bases, with 12 bases lying between them. Per germline, CDR1 GTSNPN and CDR2 SVGIG (reference sequence). CDR3 coding DNA: TGTGCCTGGAGTCGACAGGCTCAAGGAAACACCATATATTTT. Translation gives CAWSRQAQGNTIYF.

This chain connects TRBV6-5 to TRBJ2-7, with a tentative D call TRBD2 (6 bases). There are 15 residues in the CDR3. The germline V gene has CDR1 MNHEY and CDR2 SVGAGI. Trimming took off 3 bases at V and 4 bases at J, with 16 bases between the two ends. CDR3 loop: CASSYGLAPAYEQYF. CDR3 DNA: TGTGCCAGCAGTTATGGGCTAGCGCCCGCATACGAGCAGTACTTC.

This clonotype appeared a few times. The rearrangement uses TRBV20-1 and TRBJ2-6, with D unresolved. Per the germline V gene, CDR1 is DFQATT and CDR2 is SNEGSKA (reference sequence). V lost 1 base to trimming and J lost 0 bases, with 7 bases between them. This CDR3 is built from 15 residues. DNA of the CDR3: TGCAGTGCTAGAGCAGGTGGCTCTGGGGCCAACGTCCTGACTTTC. Amino acid sequence: CSARAGGSGANVLTF.

The rearrangement joins TRBV12-3 or TRBV12-4 to TRBJ1-3, with unresolved D. The CDR3 spans 16 residues. Trimming took off 2 bases at V and 0 bases at J, with 11 bases between the two ends. CDR3 sequence: CASSLMAAGSGNTIYF. Written as DNA, the CDR3 is TGTGCCAGCAGTTTAATGGCAGCCGGCTCTGGAAACACCATATATTTT.

This clonotype was counted ten times or more. The V gene is TRBV2, the J gene TRBJ1-2; TRBD1 aligns across 7 bases. Germline V gene sequence: CDR1 SNHLY, CDR2 FYNNEI. J lost 5 bases, V lost 4 bases, and 10 bases had no gene match. The CDR3 is 15 residues long. The CDR3 here is CASSGRQGWGYGYTF. CDR3 DNA sequence: TGTGCCAGCAGTGGCCGACAGGGTTGGGGGTATGGCTACACCTTC.

This clonotype was counted ten times or more. The genes are TRBV7-2 and TRBJ2-7; D is possibly TRBD1 or TRBD2 (5 bases each). The CDR3 extends over 14 amino acids. Trimming took 5 bases from V and 2 from J, leaving 13 bases between them. Germline CDR1 is SGHTA and CDR2 is FQGNSA. As DNA, the CDR3 is TGTGCCAGCAGCCCACGGGACCGAACCTACGAGCAGTACTTC. As protein: CASSPRDRTYEQYF. Variable domain in full (rest from reference TRBV7-2 and TRBJ2-7): GAGVSQSPSNKVTEKGKDVELRCDPISGHTALYWYRQSLGQGLEFLIYFQGNSAPDKSGLPSDRFSAERTGGSVSTLTIQRTQQEDSAVYLCASSPRDRTYEQYFGPGTRLTVT.

This clonotype was observed many times. The chain carries TRBV2 and TRBJ2-7, with 8 bases aligning to TRBD1. This CDR3 is built from 16 residues. Trimming at V came to 6 bases and at J to 6 bases, leaving 16 bases not matched to a gene. Germline loops: CDR1 SNHLY, CDR2 FYNNEI. The CDR3 region is CASSGALGQGLSEQYF. CDR3 nucleotide sequence: TGTGCCAGCAGCGGCGCACTTGGACAGGGCCTTAGCGAGCAGTACTTC. The whole variable domain, remainder taken from reference TRBV2 and TRBJ2-7, is EPEVTQTPSHQVTQMGQEVILRCVPISNHLYFYWYRQILGQKVEFLVSFYNNEISEKSEIFDDQFSVERPDGSNFTLKIRSTKLEDSAMYFCASSGALGQGLSEQYFGPGTRLTVT.

This clonotype was observed at least ten times. The chain employs TRBV2 and TRBJ2-2; no definite D call. Trimming cost V 6 bases and J 4 bases, with 12 bases left between them. The length of the CDR3 is 14 residues. Germline V gives CDR1 SNHLY, CDR2 FYNNEI. DNA for the CDR3: TGTGCCAGCAGGGGCGACGGAACCACCGGGGAGCTGTTTTTT. Translating it yields CASRGDGTTGELFF.

The chain carries TRBV28 and TRBJ2-5; 8 nucleotides line up with TRBD1. The CDR3 consists of 14 residues. V gave up 1 base and J gave up 13 bases; unmatched junction bases: 11. Germline V gene lookup returns CDR1 MDHEN and CDR2 SYDVKM. The CDR3 region has the DNA TGTGCCAGCAGTTTATTCCGGCAGGGGGCCGCCTTGTACTTC. It encodes CASSLFRQGAALYF. Drawing the rest from reference TRBV28 and TRBJ2-5, the complete variable domain is DVKVTQSSRYLVKRTGEKVFLECVQDMDHENMFWYRQDPGLGLRLIYFSYDVKMKEKGDIPEGYSVSREKKERFSLILESASTNQTSMYLCASSLFRQGAALYFGPGTRLLVL.

The chain couples TRBV9 to TRBJ1-5; D is possibly TRBD1 (5 bases). This CDR3 has 13 amino acids. The germline V gene has CDR1 SGDLS and CDR2 YYNGEE. Trimming left V 2 bases short and J 13 bases short, with 16 bases between. CDR3 DNA sequence: TGTGCCAGCAGCGTGGGAGACAGAACTATACAGCATTTT. It codes for CASSVGDRTIQHF. Based on the CDR3 plus reference TRBV9 and TRBJ1-5, the full variable domain is DSGVTQTPKHLITATGQRVTLRCSPRSGDLSVYWYQQSLDQGLQFLIQYYNGEERAKGNILERFSAQQFPDLHSELNLSSLELGDSALYFCASSVGDRTIQHFGDGTRLSIL.

The chain couples TRBV20-1 to TRBJ2-6; TRBD1 is a possible D gene (6 bases). V shed 5 bases and J shed 4 bases, with 21 bases lying between them. This CDR3 spans 17 amino acids. The V gene's germline CDR1 is DFQATT and CDR2 SNEGSKA (reference sequence). This chain's CDR3 is CSAGPIIDRLGANVLTF. Written as DNA, the CDR3 is TGCAGTGCTGGCCCTATCATAGACAGGTTAGGGGCCAACGTCCTGACTTTC.

In its sample, this clonotype was seen a few times. The chain carries TRBV2 and TRBJ2-3, with D possibly matching TRBD1 (5 bases). CDR3 length equals 15 residues. Trimming took off 6 bases at V and 1 base at J, with 14 bases between the two ends. Germline values: CDR1 SNHLY, CDR2 FYNNEI. In DNA form, the CDR3 reads TGTGCCAGCAGAGGGGTCGCACCGGGCACAGATACGCAGTATTTT. It encodes CASRGVAPGTDTQYF.

This clonotype was found a few times. The J gene is TRBJ2-1, the V gene TRBV20-1, with TRBD2 identical over 9 bases. Germline lookup yields CDR1 DFQATT and CDR2 SNEGSKA (reference sequence). The CDR3 totals 16 residues. The trim removed 3 bases at V and 0 bases at J, leaving 6 bases unmatched. The CDR3 sequence is CSASKAGGASYNEQFF. The CDR3 DNA reads as TGCAGTGCTAGTAAAGCGGGAGGAGCCTCCTACAATGAGCAGTTCTTC.

This clonotype was seen many times. The chain uses TRBV7-9 and TRBJ1-1; unclear D gene. Germline V gene lookup returns CDR1 SEHNR and CDR2 FQNEAQ (reference sequence). The CDR3 contains 14 residues. Between the trimmed V and J ends, which lost 5 bases and 1 base, there was a span of 11 bases. The CDR3 region has the DNA TGTGCCAGCAGCCTTATGGCGGGGAACACTGAAGCTTTCTTT. Its translation: CASSLMAGNTEAFF.

This clonotype was seen many times. The chain employs TRBV6-5 and TRBJ1-1, with D possibly being TRBD1 (6 bases). Trimming pared 0 bases from V and 4 bases from J, leaving 15 bases between. The V gene's germline CDR1 is MNHEY and CDR2 SVGAGI. The length of the CDR3 is 16 residues. The CDR3: CASSYSRVRGATEAFF. The CDR3 nucleotides read TGTGCCAGCAGTTACTCGCGGGTCAGGGGTGCCACTGAAGCTTTCTTT.

In nucleotides, the CDR3 is TGTGCCAGCGGAACCAGGAGTTTAGACGGCGGCTACACCTTC. It yields the protein CASGTRSLDGGYTF. The rearrangement joins TRBV2 to TRBJ1-2; D call uncertain. Germline CDR1 and CDR2: SNHLY and FYNNEI. This CDR3 is built from 14 residues. V was shortened by 8 bases and J by 8 bases, with 21 bases between the two germline ends. Full variable domain (outside the CDR3, taken from reference TRBV2 and TRBJ1-2): EPEVTQTPSHQVTQMGQEVILRCVPISNHLYFYWYRQILGQKVEFLVSFYNNEISEKSEIFDDQFSVERPDGSNFTLKIRSTKLEDSAMYFCASGTRSLDGGYTFGSGTRLTVV.

This clonotype occurred many times. V gene TRBV28 combines with J gene TRBJ1-5, with TRBD1 as a possible D gene (6 bases). V lost 9 bases to trimming and J lost 6 bases, with 21 bases between them. The CDR3 contains 15 residues. Germline values: CDR1 MDHEN, CDR2 SYDVKM. The chain's CDR3 is CASSVGGAGGQPQHF. The DNA for the CDR3 is TGTGCCAGTAGCGTGGGGGGGGCGGGGGGTCAGCCCCAGCATTTT.

The CDR3 sequence is CASSLGRGTGDGEQYF. The CDR3, as DNA: TGTGCCAGCAGCTTAGGCCGGGGGACTGGGGACGGCGAGCAGTACTTC. The chain recombines TRBV13 with TRBJ2-7, with a tentative D call TRBD2 (6 bases). The CDR3 is 16 residues long. Trimming cost V 0 bases and J 6 bases, with 18 bases left between them. Germline V lookup: CDR1 PRHDT, CDR2 FYEKMQ (reference sequence).

With regard to this clonotype: One junction end does not reproduce the germline sequence, and a read error may be involved. The chain carries TRBV6-2 or TRBV6-3 and TRBJ1-2; 7 bases match TRBD1. In germline, CDR1 is MNHEY, CDR2 SVGEGT. The CDR3 is 12 residues long. CDR3 in DNA: TGTGCCAGCAGAAGGGACAGCTATAGCTACACCTTC. Translating gives CASRRDSYSYTF.

Remarks on this clonotype: This could be a read error, since a much larger clone is one nucleotide away. This rearrangement joins TRBV28 to TRBJ2-7, with D possibly being TRBD2 (6 bases). The V gene's germline CDR1 is MDHEN and CDR2 SYDVKM. The CDR3 totals 17 residues. The CDR3 protein is CACSSLRGGVKSYEQYF. Written as DNA, the CDR3 is TGTGCCTGCAGTTCCCTCCGGGGCGGGGTTAAGTCTTACGAGCAGTACTTC.

This clonotype has only one observation. A read error may account for a junction end that differs from germline. The rearrangement uses TRBV5-4 and TRBJ2-7, with 10 bases lining up with TRBD1. The CDR3 has 16 residues. CDR1 and CDR2 from the germline V gene are SGHNT and YYREEE (reference sequence). The CDR3 region is CASSLAGDRGAYERYF. The CDR3 DNA sequence: TGTGCCAGCAGCTTGGCCGGGGACAGGGGTGCCTACGAGCGGTACTTC.

In its sample, this clonotype was seen many times. The gene calls are TRBV5-1 and TRBJ1-1, with a possible D match to TRBD1 (5 bases). Per germline, CDR1 SGHRS and CDR2 YFSETQ. This CDR3 contains 14 residues. Trimming took off 3 bases at V and 4 bases at J, with 13 bases between the two ends. The CDR3 DNA sequence: TGCGCCAGCAGCTCCGACAGTCGGGTCACTGAAGCTTTCTTT. Protein sequence: CASSSDSRVTEAFF.

This rearrangement joins TRBV7-9 to TRBJ1-5, with D perhaps matching TRBD1 (6 bases). Germline loops: CDR1 SEHNR, CDR2 FQNEAQ (reference sequence). The V end lost 1 base, the J end lost 7 bases, and 17 bases lay between the germline ends. The CDR3 runs 16 residues. The CDR3: CASSLGQGGLGQPQHF. The CDR3 DNA is TGTGCCAGCAGCTTAGGGCAAGGGGGTTTGGGGCAGCCCCAGCATTTT. The whole variable domain, remainder taken from reference TRBV7-9 and TRBJ1-5, is DTGVSQNPRHKITKRGQNVTFRCDPISEHNRLYWYRQTLGQGPEFLTYFQNEAQLEKSRLLSDRFSAERPKGSFSTLEIQRTEQGDSAMYLCASSLGQGGLGQPQHFGDGTRLSIL.

This clonotype was recorded many times. CDR3 sequence reads: CASYSTGTANYGYTF. As DNA, the CDR3 is TGTGCCAGCTATTCGACAGGGACGGCTAACTATGGCTACACCTTC. This chain joins TRBV28 and TRBJ1-2; 7 bases line up with TRBD1. Germline CDR1 MDHEN, CDR2 SYDVKM. V gave up 8 bases and J gave up 0 bases; unmatched junction bases: 9. The CDR3 runs to 15 residues.

Ten or more counts support this clonotype. The V gene is TRBV2, the J gene TRBJ2-3; the D is unclear. CDR3 length: 14 residues. V was clipped by 4 bases and J by 2 bases, with 10 bases between them. CDR1 is SNHLY, CDR2 FYNNEI, per germline. CDR3 DNA sequence: TGTGCCAGCAGTGTATTGGTAGACACAGATACGCAGTATTTT. It codes for CASSVLVDTDTQYF. Supplemented by reference TRBV2 and TRBJ2-3, the full variable domain reads EPEVTQTPSHQVTQMGQEVILRCVPISNHLYFYWYRQILGQKVEFLVSFYNNEISEKSEIFDDQFSVERPDGSNFTLKIRSTKLEDSAMYFCASSVLVDTDTQYFGPGTRLTVL.